This TCR beta chain was identified in a study of blood T cell repertoires in COVID-19. Study information: Sites across the United States, Italy and Spain contributed samples from acute and convalescent COVID-19. T cells, B-cell-depleted T cells, or PBMCs supplied cDNA or gDNA.

CDR1 and CDR2 (germline): SQVTM, ANQGSEA. The CDR3 totals 13 residues. The J segment lost 6 bases and the V segment lost 4 bases, leaving 7 bases of the junction unmatched. Data came from immunoSEQ multiplex PCR; TCRdb stores just in-frame clones and leaves some out. The table records over 35,000 clones, 65% to 85% of them present only once. This sequence was found in a man in his forties or fifties with active or convalescent COVID-19. Sequencing was done on a sample of peripheral blood. The rearrangement joins TRBV29-1 to TRBJ1-2; 8 bases map to TRBD1. The CDR3 DNA reads as TGCAGCGTTGGACAGGGGTTTCGGGATGGCTACACCTTC. As protein: CSVGQGFRDGYTF.